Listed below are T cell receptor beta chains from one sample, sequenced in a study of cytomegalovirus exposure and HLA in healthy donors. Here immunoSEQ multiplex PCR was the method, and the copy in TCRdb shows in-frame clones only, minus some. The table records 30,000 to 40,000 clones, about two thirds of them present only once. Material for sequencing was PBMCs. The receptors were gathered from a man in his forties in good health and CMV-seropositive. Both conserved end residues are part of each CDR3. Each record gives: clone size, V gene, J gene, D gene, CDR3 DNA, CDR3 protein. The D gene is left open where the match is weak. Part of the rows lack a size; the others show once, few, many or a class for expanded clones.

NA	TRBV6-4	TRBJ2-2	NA	TGTGCCAGCAGTGCCGAGGGGAACACCGGGGAGCTGTTTTTT	CASSAEGNTGELFF
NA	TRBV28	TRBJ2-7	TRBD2	TGTGCCAGCAGTCCGTCCCGGACTAGCGGATCCTACGAGCAGTACTTC	CASSPSRTSGSYEQYF
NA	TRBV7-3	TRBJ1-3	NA	TGTGCCAGCAGCTTAAGAGGCTCTGGAAACACCATATATTTT	CASSLRGSGNTIYF
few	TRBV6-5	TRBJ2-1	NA	TGTGCCAGCAGTCTCTCGGGGGTAGGAAGTGAGCAGTTCTTC	CASSLSGVGSEQFF
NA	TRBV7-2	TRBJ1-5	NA	TGTGCCAGCAGCTTATTCGGGAGGAGCAATCAGCCCCAGCATTTT	CASSLFGRSNQPQHF
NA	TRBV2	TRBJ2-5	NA	TGTGCCAGCAGTGAATTTGCAACTAGAGAGACCCAGTACTTC	CASSEFATRETQYF
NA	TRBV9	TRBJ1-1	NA	TGTGCCAGCAGCGTAGGGACAATGACTGAAGCTTTCTTT	CASSVGTMTEAFF
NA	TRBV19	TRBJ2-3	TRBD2	TGTGCCAGTAGTAGGGGACTAGGGGCCGCAGATACGCAGTATTTT	CASSRGLGAADTQYF
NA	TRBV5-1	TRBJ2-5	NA	TGCGCCAGCAGCTTACAGGGAGGGGAGACCCAGTACTTC	CASSLQGGETQYF
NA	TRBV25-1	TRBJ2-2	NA	TGTGCCAGCAGTGAATGGGCAGGGGCGAAAGGCGGAAAGCTGTTTTTT	CASSEWAGAKGGKLFF
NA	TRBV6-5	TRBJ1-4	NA	TGTGCCAGCAAACGAGTTAATGAAAAACTGTTTTTT	CASKRVNEKLFF
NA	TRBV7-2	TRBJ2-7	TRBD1	TGTGCCAGCAGCCAAACTACAGGGGCCCCCTCCTACGAGCAGTACTTC	CASSQTTGAPSYEQYF
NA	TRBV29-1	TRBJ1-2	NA	TGCAGCGTTGGCAGTCAGGGCTATGGCTACACCTTC	CSVGSQGYGYTF
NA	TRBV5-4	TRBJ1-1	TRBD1	TGTGCCAGCAGCCTGGACAGGGGAGGCACTGAAGCTTTCTTT	CASSLDRGGTEAFF
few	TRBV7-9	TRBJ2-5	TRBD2	TGTGCCAGCAGCCCGAGGAAACTAGCGGGAGAGACCCAGTACTTC	CASSPRKLAGETQYF
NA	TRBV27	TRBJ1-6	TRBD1	TGTGCCAGCAGTCCTAGAGGGGGCCCCTATAATTCACCCCTCCACTTT	CASSPRGGPYNSPLHF
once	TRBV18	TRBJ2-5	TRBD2	TGTGCCAGCTCACCTCTCCAGGTAGCGGGGTCTCAAGAGACCCAGTACTTC	CASSPLQVAGSQETQYF
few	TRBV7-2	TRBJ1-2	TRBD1	TGTGCCAGCAGCTTAGCCGGGACAGGGGGCAACTATGGCTACACCTTC	CASSLAGTGGNYGYTF
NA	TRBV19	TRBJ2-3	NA	TGTGCCAGTAGTATAGGGGCCGTCCAGTCAGATACGCAGTATTTT	CASSIGAVQSDTQYF
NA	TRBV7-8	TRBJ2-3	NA	TGTGCCAGCAGCCCGTACACAGATACGCAGTATTTT	CASSPYTDTQYF
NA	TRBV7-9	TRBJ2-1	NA	TGTGCCAGCAGCTTACTGGCGGGCCAGGCTGGGGAGCAGTTCTTC	CASSLLAGQAGEQFF
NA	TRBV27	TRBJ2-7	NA	TGTGCCAGCAGTTTGGACATGGGCCCCTACGAGCAGTACTTC	CASSLDMGPYEQYF
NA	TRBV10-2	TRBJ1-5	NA	TGCGCCAGCAGTTCCAATCCCTCGGGGCCCCAGCATTTT	CASSSNPSGPQHF
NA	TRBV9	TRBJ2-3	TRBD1	TGTGCCAGCAGCGTAAAACAGGGGGGAGATACGCAGTATTTT	CASSVKQGGDTQYF
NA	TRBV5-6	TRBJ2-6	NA	TGTGCCAGCAGCTACAGCTCTGGGGCCAACGTCCTGACTTTC	CASSYSSGANVLTF
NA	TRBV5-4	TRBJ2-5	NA	TGTGCCAGCAGCTTCAGGGGTGGGAATGTAGAGACCCAGTACTTC	CASSFRGGNVETQYF
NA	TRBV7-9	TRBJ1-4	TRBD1	TGTGCCAGCAGCCCTCGGGGAGGGACAGGCCTCGGTAAACTGTTTTTT	CASSPRGGTGLGKLFF
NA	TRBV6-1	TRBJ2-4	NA	TGTGCCAGCAAGGGGGGACAGCTCGGTGAAAACATTCAGTACTTC	CASKGGQLGENIQYF
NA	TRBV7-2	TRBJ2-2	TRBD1	TGTGCCAGCAGCCTCCGGACAGGTCGCGGCACCGGGGAGCTGTTTTTT	CASSLRTGRGTGELFF
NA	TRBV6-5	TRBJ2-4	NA	TGTGCCAGCAGTTACGCGTACATTCAGTACTTC	CASSYAYIQYF
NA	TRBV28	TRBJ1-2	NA	TGTGCCAGCAGTTTAAAGGGGGTAAGAGGCGGCTACACCTTC	CASSLKGVRGGYTF
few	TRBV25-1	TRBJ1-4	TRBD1	TGTGCCAGCAGCGAGGTCGGGACAGGGAAAAATGAAAAACTGTTTTTT	CASSEVGTGKNEKLFF
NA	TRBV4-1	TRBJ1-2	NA	TGCGCCAGCACCTCTACAGTGGGCTACTATGGCTACACCTTC	CASTSTVGYYGYTF
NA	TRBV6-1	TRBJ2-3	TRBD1	TGTGCCAGCAGTTCAACAGGGGGAAGTACGCAGTATTTT	CASSSTGGSTQYF
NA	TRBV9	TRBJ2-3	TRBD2	TGTGCCAGCAGCGTAGTTCGGGGGGGACGCACAGATACGCAGTATTTT	CASSVVRGGRTDTQYF
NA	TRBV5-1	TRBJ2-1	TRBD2	TGCGCCAGCAGCTTCACTAGCGGGGCAGGGGATGAGCAGTTCTTC	CASSFTSGAGDEQFF
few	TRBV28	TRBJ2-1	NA	TGTGCCAGCAGTTTGGTCAGCGACTCCTACAATGAGCAGTTCTTC	CASSLVSDSYNEQFF
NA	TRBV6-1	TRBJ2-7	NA	TGTGCCAGCAGTGAATGGTTTTCTCCGGACAGCCGGAATTACGAGCAGTACTTC	CASSEWFSPDSRNYEQYF
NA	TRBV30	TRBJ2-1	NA	TGTGCCTGGGGGTCCTCACCGGGTATGAATGAGCAGTTCTTC	CAWGSSPGMNEQFF
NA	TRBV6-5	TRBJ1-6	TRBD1	TGTGCCAGCAGGGGACAGGGAGGGTCACCCCTCCACTTT	CASRGQGGSPLHF
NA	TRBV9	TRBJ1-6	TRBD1	TGTGCCAGCAGCGTAGATCCAGGGGGCAAAGCCTATAATTCACCCCTCCACTTT	CASSVDPGGKAYNSPLHF
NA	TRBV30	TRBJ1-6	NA	TGTGCCTGGAGTGATGGGGGCGGCTATAATTCACCCCTCCACTTT	CAWSDGGGYNSPLHF
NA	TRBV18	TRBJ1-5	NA	TGTGCCAGCTCACACGACAGTGTTGATCAGCCCCAGCATTTT	CASSHDSVDQPQHF
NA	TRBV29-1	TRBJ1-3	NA	TGCAGCTATACAGGGTCTGGAAACACCATATATTTT	CSYTGSGNTIYF